This record covers a single TCR beta chain. The sample belongs to a study of blood T cell repertoires in COVID-19. The CDR3 spans 14 residues. Germline V gives CDR1 LGHDT, CDR2 YNNKEL (reference sequence). Unmatched junction bases numbered 6, after V lost 3 bases and J lost 5 bases. Per the original data handling: Amplification from reference gene primers served as the basis for estimated nucleated cell counts. Sequenced by immunoSEQ multiplex PCR; TCRdb stores in-frame clones only, minus some. V and J calls and clone size follow that table, whereas D and trimming were derived from the DNA. This table holds 150,000 to 200,000 clones, around 86% found once.

The sequenced sample consisted of peripheral blood. The TCR sequence derives from a man between 50 and 59 years old with active or convalescent COVID-19. The rearrangement joins TRBV3-1 (or the pseudogene TRBV3-2) to TRBJ1-1; 7 bases are shared with TRBD1. DNA of the CDR3: TGTGCCAGCAGCCAGACAGGGTTGGGGACTGAAGCTTTCTTT. This codes for CASSQTGLGTEAFF.